Below, 17 T cell receptor beta chains from the same sample are listed, as sequenced in a study of OX40 agonist ivuxolimab in advanced cancers. Library construction relied on the immunoSEQ multiplex PCR assay. In TCRdb, the immuneACCESS table is reduced to in-frame sequences with V and J assigned. These tables do not hold every clone; where another copy was compared, an unresolved V gene accounts for under half, and the others remain unexplained. This sample is represented by about 77,000 clones; over 85% of them were singletons. The leading ten clones occupy 2.5% of the sample. Sequenced here: CD4+ or CD8+ T cells sorted from blood, sampled in a trial of the OX40 agonist ivuxolimab. These receptors all come from an adult with an advanced solid tumor such as melanoma, head and neck, liver or kidney cancer.

This clone was observed a single time. V gene TRBV15 combines with J gene TRBJ1-1; unclear D gene. Germline V gene sequence: CDR1 LNHNV, CDR2 YYDKDF (reference sequence). V was trimmed by 0 bases and J by 0 bases, leaving 8 bases between them. CDR3 length: 15 residues. The CDR3 DNA follows: TGTGCCACCAGCAGAGATGTGGGGATGAACACTGAAGCTTTCTTT. It encodes CATSRDVGMNTEAFF. The variable domain in full, completed from reference TRBV15 and TRBJ1-1, reads DAMVIQNPRYQVTQFGKPVTLSCSQTLNHNVMYWYQQKSSQAPKLLFHYYDKDFNNEADTPDNFQSRRPNTSFCFLDIRSPGLGDTAMYLCATSRDVGMNTEAFFGQGTRLTVV.

CDR3 sequence (DNA): TGTGCCATCAGTGAGTCGAAGCTCCTTAATTCACCCCTCCACTTT. Amino acid sequence: CAISESKLLNSPLHF. The rearrangement uses TRBV10-3 and TRBJ1-6; D gene ambiguous. The germline V and J ends were trimmed by 0 bases and 6 bases, with 9 bases remaining between them. This CDR3 comprises 15 residues. CDR1 is ENHRY, CDR2 SYGVKD, per germline.

The rearrangement uses TRBV28 and TRBJ2-5; TRBD2 aligns across 10 bases. Germline CDR1 is MDHEN and CDR2 is SYDVKM. This CDR3 comprises 13 residues. With 11 bases clipped from V and 4 bases from J, the junction kept 7 bases outside the gene matches. The CDR3 region has the DNA TGTGCCGCGAAACTAGCGGGATCAGAGACCCAGTACTTC. Translating gives CAAKLAGSETQYF.

The chain is built from TRBV29-1 and TRBJ2-1; no reliable D call. The CDR3 extends over 15 amino acids. Germline V gene sequence: CDR1 SQVTM, CDR2 ANQGSEA. The ends were cut back, 3 bases at V and 0 bases at J, with 12 bases in the middle. DNA for the CDR3: TGCAGCGTTGAGTGGGTCCAAAGCTCCTACAATGAGCAGTTCTTC. Its protein is CSVEWVQSSYNEQFF.

This clone appeared a few times. The rearrangement links TRBV28 to TRBJ2-2; 10 bases line up with TRBD2. The length of the CDR3 is 16 residues. The V and J ends lost 5 bases and 2 bases, in that order; junction bases with no gene match: 5. Germline V gene data show CDR1 as MDHEN and CDR2 as SYDVKM. For the CDR3, the DNA is TGTGCCAGCAGTCTGGGACTAGCGCTCAACACCGGGGAGCTGTTTTTT. Its translation: CASSLGLALNTGELFF.

This rearrangement joins TRBV5-6 to TRBJ1-4; D might be TRBD1 (5 bases). Trimming removed 3 bases at V and 8 bases at J, with 11 bases between. Per the germline V gene, CDR1 is SGHDT and CDR2 is YYEEEE. The CDR3 is 13 amino acids. The CDR3 DNA sequence: TGTGCCAGCAGCTCCAGGGAAGGGGAAAAACTGTTTTTT. This codes for CASSSREGEKLFF.

J is TRBJ1-2 and V is TRBV30; the D is unclear. This CDR3 has 13 residues. Germline V gives CDR1 GTSNPN, CDR2 SVGIG (reference sequence). Trimming left V 2 bases short and J 4 bases short, with 11 bases between. CDR3 in DNA: TGTGCCTGGAGTCCCTCGACCCTCTATGGCTACACCTTC. It specifies CAWSPSTLYGYTF.

This clone has a handful of counts. V and J are TRBV5-4 and TRBJ1-6; unclear D gene. Germline loops: CDR1 SGHNT, CDR2 YYREEE (reference sequence). This CDR3 has 15 amino acids. The V end lost 0 bases, the J end lost 8 bases, and 12 bases lay between the germline ends. CDR3 nucleotides: TGTGCCAGCAGCTTGGTCGGGAGAGCTGATTCACCCCTCCACTTT. This encodes CASSLVGRADSPLHF.

The chain combines TRBV27 with TRBJ2-2; 7 nucleotides match TRBD2. The CDR3 has 13 amino acids. Germline-derived CDR1 and CDR2 are MNHEY and SMNVEV (reference sequence). With V trimmed by 7 bases and J by 6 bases, 5 bases remained unmatched. For the CDR3, the DNA is TGTGCCAGCATCCGGGGAGGGTCCGGGGAGCTGTTTTTT. Residues: CASIRGGSGELFF.

The rearrangement joins TRBV28 to TRBJ1-2; 9 positions agree with TRBD1. Germline-derived CDR1 and CDR2 are MDHEN and SYDVKM. Trimming took 3 bases from V and 5 from J; bases not matched to a gene: 1. CDR3 length equals 13 residues. CDR3 residues: CASSLGTGYGYTF. The CDR3 DNA sequence: TGTGCCAGCAGTTTGGGGACAGGGTATGGCTACACCTTC.

The CDR3 spells CASSIEWGDNSPLHF. CDR3 nucleotide sequence: TGTGCCAGTAGTATAGAGTGGGGGGATAATTCACCCCTCCACTTT. The chain joins TRBV19 to TRBJ1-6, with D possibly TRBD1 on 5 matching bases. Trimming took 0 bases from V and 5 from J, leaving 8 bases between them. Germline CDR1 is LNHDA and CDR2 is SQIVND (reference sequence). The CDR3 spans 15 residues.

This clone has just a few counts. V is TRBV9 and J is TRBJ2-7; 13 bases map to TRBD2. After removal of 4 bases from V and 4 bases from J, the junction contained 8 bases not matched to a gene. CDR3 length: 16 residues. Germline V gene data show CDR1 as SGDLS and CDR2 as YYNGEE. The CDR3 region is CASSPPGLAGWYEQYF. The CDR3 coding sequence is TGTGCCAGCAGCCCCCCGGGACTAGCGGGATGGTACGAGCAGTACTTC.

The chain carries TRBV18 and TRBJ2-3, with D hard to call. This CDR3 comprises 17 residues. CDR1 is KGHSH and CDR2 is LQKENI in the germline V gene. V was shortened by 11 bases and J by 0 bases, with 24 bases between the two germline ends. The CDR3, as DNA: TGTGCCTGTCCTTGGGTCGTCTGGCGGTCTAGCACAGATACGCAGTATTTT. It yields the protein CACPWVVWRSSTDTQYF.

The chain has TRBV20-1 and TRBJ1-1; D gene uncertain. Germline lookup yields CDR1 DFQATT and CDR2 SNEGSKA (reference sequence). Deletions cut 3 bases from V and 1 base from J, with 3 bases between. The CDR3 spans 11 residues. CDR3 bases: TGCAGTGCTAGGAAGAACACTGAAGCTTTCTTT. This sequence encodes CSARKNTEAFF.

The gene calls are TRBV2 and TRBJ1-5, with D unclear. CDR3 length: 14 amino acids. Germline V gives CDR1 SNHLY, CDR2 FYNNEI. V gave up 7 bases and J gave up 4 bases, with 14 bases separating them. The CDR3 protein is CASKGPPRNQPQHF. The CDR3 DNA reads TGTGCCAGCAAAGGGCCACCTCGGAATCAGCCCCAGCATTTT.

The chain combines TRBV18 with TRBJ2-7; TRBD2 might be the D (5 bases). The ends were cut back, 6 bases at V and 0 bases at J, with 6 bases in the middle. This CDR3 has 12 residues. Germline CDR1 reads KGHSH; CDR2 reads LQKENI. The CDR3 bases are TGTGCCAGCTCGGGAGACTCCTACGAGCAGTACTTC. This codes for CASSGDSYEQYF.

The genes are TRBV28 and TRBJ1-1; 10 nucleotides agree with TRBD1. The CDR3 runs to 15 residues. Trimming cost V 6 bases and J 1 base; bases outside gene matches: 5. Germline values: CDR1 MDHEN, CDR2 SYDVKM. CDR3 amino acids: CASRRRTGGNTEAFF. CDR3 bases: TGTGCCAGCAGACGGCGGACAGGGGGGAACACTGAAGCTTTCTTT.